This T cell receptor beta chain was sequenced for a study of blood T cell repertoires in COVID-19. Under the authors' procedure: Scientists estimated how many nucleated cells there were by amplifying reference gene primers. TCRdb's copy holds only in-frame clones and misses some; the assay was immunoSEQ multiplex PCR. V, J and clone size were drawn from that table, and D and trimming were deduced from the DNA. The table records some 260,000 clones, about 80% of them present only once. CDR1 and CDR2 (germline): LNHDA, SQIVND (reference sequence). CDR3 length: 14 residues. Trimming stripped 2 bases from V and 5 bases from J, with 12 bases between.

The chain recombines TRBV19 with TRBJ1-1, with D perhaps TRBD1 (6 bases). The sample was peripheral blood. This TCR was sampled from an elderly woman with acute or convalescent COVID-19. The CDR3 loop is CASSINREGTEAFF. CDR3 nucleotide sequence: TGTGCCAGTAGTATAAACAGGGAGGGGACTGAAGCTTTCTTT.